These 30 T cell receptor beta chains share one sample of origin, sequenced in a study of T cell changes during pregnancy in multiple sclerosis. Generated by immunoSEQ multiplex PCR, the TCRdb table keeps only in-frame clones and is missing some. Among tens of thousands of clones listed, 88% were seen once. The specimen was CD4+ T cells from peripheral blood mononuclear cells, collected in the third trimester of pregnancy. All receptors come from a female donor with multiple sclerosis, enrolled in a pregnancy study.

This chain joins TRBV11-2 and TRBJ1-5; no definite D call. Trimming shortened V by 0 bases and J by 1 base, and 4 bases separated the two germline ends. The CDR3 has 14 residues. Per the germline V gene, CDR1 is SGHAT and CDR2 is FQNNGV. The CDR3 spells CASSLERSNQPQHF. In DNA form, the CDR3 reads TGTGCCAGCAGCTTAGAGCGAAGCAATCAGCCCCAGCATTTT.

The CDR3 DNA reads as TGCGCCAGCAGCTTGTTCGGGGCTGAAGCTTTCTTT. It specifies CASSLFGAEAFF. This chain links TRBV5-1 with TRBJ1-1; D not resolved. CDR1 is SGHRS and CDR2 is YFSETQ in the germline V gene. The CDR3 runs 12 residues. Trimming stripped 1 base from V and 6 bases from J, with 7 bases between.

Notes on this clone: One junction end disagrees with the germline gene, perhaps due to a read error. V gene TRBV5-1 combines with J gene TRBJ2-7; D is uncertain. CDR3 length equals 14 residues. The V gene's germline CDR1 is SGHRS and CDR2 YFSETQ. CDR3 coding DNA: TGCGCCAGCAGCTTGATTTCTGACTCCCCCCGATGGAGCTTC. Translated: CASSLISDSPRWSF.

V and J are TRBV19 and TRBJ1-1, with D unclear. This CDR3 comprises 16 residues. Trimming removed 7 bases at V and 6 bases at J, with 24 bases between. Per germline, CDR1 LNHDA and CDR2 SQIVND (reference sequence). The CDR3 DNA follows: TGTGCCAGTACTTATTCCCGACTCACGACCCACGCTGAAGCTTTCTTT. Its protein is CASTYSRLTTHAEAFF. Full variable domain (outside the CDR3, taken from reference TRBV19 and TRBJ1-1): DGGITQSPKYLFRKEGQNVTLSCEQNLNHDAMYWYRQDPGQGLRLIYYSQIVNDFQKGDIAEGYSVSREKKESFPLTVTSAQKNPTAFYLCASTYSRLTTHAEAFFGQGTRLTVV.

This clone has more than one count but fewer than ten. This chain uses TRBV4-3 with TRBJ1-1; no clear D gene. The CDR3 loop spans 16 amino acids. Germline CDR1 is LGHNA and CDR2 is YSLEER. The V gene lost 1 base and the J gene lost 1 base, with 13 bases spanning the gap. In nucleotides, the CDR3 is TGCGCCAGCAGCCAAGCCGGGGTAGCTACGAACACTGAAGCTTTCTTT. It is translated as CASSQAGVATNTEAFF.

For the CDR3, the DNA is TGTGCCAGCAGGGGGGGCGGGGGTAAGTCACCCCTCCACTTT. Protein sequence: CASRGGGGKSPLHF. This chain connects TRBV2 to TRBJ1-6; perhaps TRBD1 as D (6 bases). The CDR3 runs 14 residues. Germline values: CDR1 SNHLY, CDR2 FYNNEI. The ends were cut back, 6 bases at V and 10 bases at J, with 16 bases in the middle. The full variable domain, rest sourced from reference TRBV2 and TRBJ1-6, is EPEVTQTPSHQVTQMGQEVILRCVPISNHLYFYWYRQILGQKVEFLVSFYNNEISEKSEIFDDQFSVERPDGSNFTLKIRSTKLEDSAMYFCASRGGGGKSPLHFGNGTRLTVT.

This chain links TRBV6-1 with TRBJ2-2; TRBD1 agrees at 8 bases. Trimming at V came to 6 bases and at J to 7 bases, leaving 7 bases not matched to a gene. This CDR3 comprises 14 residues. Germline V lookup: CDR1 MNHNS, CDR2 SASEGT. This CDR3 reads CASRSYRGVGELFF. CDR3 nucleotides: TGTGCCAGCAGAAGTTACAGGGGGGTCGGGGAGCTGTTTTTT.

In DNA, the CDR3 is TGCGCCAGCAGCACCCGGGACAGGGGGACAGATACGCAGTATTTT. Translation: CASSTRDRGTDTQYF. The J gene is TRBJ2-3, the V gene TRBV5-1, with 11 bases lining up with TRBD1. The V gene's germline CDR1 is SGHRS and CDR2 YFSETQ. The CDR3 extends over 15 amino acids. V lost 4 bases and J lost 3; bases outside the gene matches: 4.

The chain links TRBV5-1 to TRBJ1-1, with 8 bases aligning to TRBD1. In germline, CDR1 is SGHRS, CDR2 YFSETQ. CDR3 size: 13 residues. The J segment lost 8 bases and the V segment lost 5 bases, leaving 8 bases of the junction unmatched. The CDR3: CASRDRDLDEAFF. DNA for the CDR3: TGCGCCAGCAGGGACAGGGATCTAGACGAAGCTTTCTTT.

V gene TRBV7-3 combines with J gene TRBJ2-2, with D tentatively TRBD2 (5 bases). This CDR3 comprises 16 residues. V lost 3 bases to trimming and J lost 5 bases, with 16 bases between them. Germline CDR1 SGHTA, CDR2 FQGTGA. The CDR3 protein is CASSFRPTRETGELFF. For the CDR3, the DNA is TGTGCCAGCAGCTTTAGGCCTACTAGAGAAACCGGGGAGCTGTTTTTT. The complete variable domain, with remaining parts taken from reference TRBV7-3 and TRBJ2-2, reads GAGVSQTPSNKVTEKGKYVELRCDPISGHTALYWYRQSLGQGPEFLIYFQGTGAADDSGLPNDRFFAVRPEGSVSTLKIQRTERGDSAVYLCASSFRPTRETGELFFGEGSRLTVL.

The chain couples TRBV9 to TRBJ2-1; TRBD2 agrees at 7 bases. With 4 bases clipped from V and 4 bases from J, the junction kept 8 bases outside the gene matches. The CDR3 runs to 15 residues. Germline values: CDR1 SGDLS, CDR2 YYNGEE. CDR3 region: CASSPSSGSYNEQFF. The CDR3 region has the DNA TGTGCCAGCAGCCCCTCTAGCGGATCATACAATGAGCAGTTCTTC.

This chain joins TRBV27 and TRBJ1-4, with no clear D. The germline gives CDR1 MNHEY, CDR2 SMNVEV (reference sequence). Between the trimmed V and J ends, which lost 3 bases and 2 bases, there was a span of 7 bases. The CDR3 runs to 14 residues. CDR3 residues: CASSFSGTNEKLFF. CDR3 DNA: TGTGCCAGCAGTTTTAGCGGGACTAATGAAAAACTGTTTTTT.

In its sample, this clone was seen once. J is TRBJ1-5 and V is TRBV18; 8 positions agree with TRBD1. The CDR3 covers 13 residues. Germline CDR1 and CDR2: KGHSH and LQKENI. J lost 8 bases, V lost 3 bases, and 3 bases had no gene match. The CDR3 DNA reads TGTGCCAGCTCACCCGACAGGGGTGAGCCCCAGCATTTT. Protein sequence: CASSPDRGEPQHF.

The table lists this clone with a few counts. CDR3: CASSLDVGADANYGYTF. For the CDR3, the DNA is TGTGCCAGCAGCTTAGATGTAGGGGCGGATGCTAACTATGGCTACACCTTC. The V call is TRBV7-2, the J call TRBJ1-2; perhaps TRBD1 as D (5 bases). Trimming removed 1 base at V and 0 bases at J, with 15 bases between. CDR3 length: 17 residues. Germline V CDR1 and CDR2: SGHTA, FQGNSA. Full variable domain (missing parts from reference TRBV7-2 and TRBJ1-2): GAGVSQSPSNKVTEKGKDVELRCDPISGHTALYWYRQSLGQGLEFLIYFQGNSAPDKSGLPSDRFSAERTGGSVSTLTIQRTQQEDSAVYLCASSLDVGADANYGYTFGSGTRLTVV.

This clone showed up just once. This chain connects TRBV7-6 to TRBJ2-2, with D maybe TRBD2 (5 bases). This CDR3 has 15 amino acids. Between the trimmed V and J ends, which lost 2 bases and 5 bases, there was a span of 12 bases. Germline-derived CDR1 and CDR2 are SGHVS and FNYEAQ. CDR3 DNA sequence: TGTGCCAGCAGCTTAAGGTCGGAGGCGACCGGGGAGCTGTTTTTT. Translated: CASSLRSEATGELFF. Variable domain in full (rest from reference TRBV7-6 and TRBJ2-2): GAGVSQSPRYKVTKRGQDVALRCDPISGHVSLYWYRQALGQGPEFLTYFNYEAQQDKSGLPNDRFSAERPEGSISTLTIQRTEQRDSAMYRCASSLRSEATGELFFGEGSRLTVL.

V is TRBV6-5 and J is TRBJ2-1; 14 positions match TRBD2. The J segment lost 8 bases and the V segment lost 8 bases, leaving 5 bases of the junction unmatched. Germline-derived CDR1 and CDR2 are MNHEY and SVGAGI. CDR3 length: 14 residues. CDR3 DNA sequence: TGTGCCAGCCAGACTAGCGGGGGGGCTTATGAGCAGTTCTTC. This gives the protein CASQTSGGAYEQFF.

J is TRBJ2-6 and V is TRBV5-1; maybe TRBD1 (6 bases). Trimming took off 0 bases at V and 0 bases at J, with 10 bases between the two ends. The CDR3 contains 17 residues. CDR1 SGHRS and CDR2 YFSETQ come from the germline V gene. In nucleotides, the CDR3 is TGCGCCAGCAGCTTGGTAGGACAGACCTCTGGGGCCAACGTCCTGACTTTC. Translation: CASSLVGQTSGANVLTF.

The chain is built from TRBV30 and TRBJ2-2; TRBD2 might be the D (6 bases). The germline V gene has CDR1 GTSNPN and CDR2 SVGIG (reference sequence). This CDR3 has 18 amino acids. V was pared by 3 bases and J by 1 base, with 21 bases between. In nucleotides, the CDR3 is TGTGCCTGGAGCCTGGCACGGACTTACGGGGGGAACACCGGGGAGCTGTTTTTT. Translated, it gives CAWSLARTYGGNTGELFF.

V usage is TRBV30 and J usage is TRBJ2-7; 8 positions match TRBD1. This CDR3 has 15 residues. V dropped 3 bases and J dropped 0; count of bases not matched to a gene: 7. CDR1 and CDR2 (germline): GTSNPN, SVGIG (reference sequence). The CDR3 region is CAWREVQGVSYEQYF. The CDR3 DNA reads as TGTGCCTGGAGGGAAGTACAGGGGGTCTCCTACGAGCAGTACTTC.

This rearrangement joins TRBV2 to TRBJ2-7, with 7 positions matching TRBD2. V lost 1 base, J lost 4 bases, and 10 bases stayed unmatched. CDR1 is SNHLY and CDR2 is FYNNEI in the germline V gene. The CDR3 is made up of 16 amino acids. The CDR3 loop is CASSEGLGGGLYEQYF. The CDR3 DNA sequence: TGTGCCAGCAGTGAAGGCCTCGGCGGGGGTCTTTACGAGCAGTACTTC.

This chain uses TRBV7-9 with TRBJ2-3; 8 bases map to TRBD2. This CDR3 is 15 amino acids long. Per the germline V gene, CDR1 is SEHNR and CDR2 is FQNEAQ (reference sequence). V dropped 0 bases and J dropped 7; count of bases not matched to a gene: 6. CDR3 protein: CASSLALAEQYTQYF. The CDR3 DNA reads as TGTGCCAGCAGCTTAGCACTAGCGGAGCAGTATACGCAGTATTTT. Filled out from reference TRBV7-9 and TRBJ2-3, the complete variable domain reads DTGVSQNPRHKITKRGQNVTFRCDPISEHNRLYWYRQTLGQGPEFLTYFQNEAQLEKSRLLSDRFSAERPKGSFSTLEIQRTEQGDSAMYLCASSLALAEQYTQYFGPGTRLTVL.

V gene TRBV29-1 combines with J gene TRBJ2-7; D might be TRBD2 (5 bases). This CDR3 region has 13 residues. The V gene's germline CDR1 is SQVTM and CDR2 ANQGSEA. Trimming took 5 bases from V and 3 from J, leaving 14 bases between them. Written as DNA, the CDR3 is TGCAGCGTTCTCGGAACCGGGATCTACGAGCAGTACTTC. It yields the protein CSVLGTGIYEQYF.

The chain is built from TRBV30 and TRBJ2-1, with 15 positions matching TRBD2. From germline, CDR1 is GTSNPN and CDR2 SVGIG (reference sequence). The CDR3 is 17 residues long. J gave up 8 bases and V 6 bases, and 14 bases lay outside the gene matches. CDR3: CACSILRTSGGEDEQFF. The CDR3 DNA reads as TGTGCCTGCTCCATTCTCCGGACTAGCGGGGGGGAGGATGAGCAGTTCTTC.

The chain is built from TRBV30 and TRBJ1-1; TRBD1 aligns across 8 bases. The CDR3 runs to 19 residues. Unmatched junction bases numbered 21, after V lost 6 bases and J lost 0 bases. The germline V gene encodes CDR1 GTSNPN and CDR2 SVGIG (reference sequence). CDR3: CACRIRFIQGALMNTEAFF. CDR3 sequence (DNA): TGTGCCTGCCGAATCCGGTTTATCCAGGGGGCTCTCATGAACACTGAAGCTTTCTTT. The complete variable domain, with remaining parts taken from reference TRBV30 and TRBJ1-1, reads SQTIHQWPATLVQPVGSPLSLECTVEGTSNPNLYWYRQAAGRGLQLLFYSVGIGQISSEVPQNLSASRPQDRQFILSSKKLLLSDSGFYLCACRIRFIQGALMNTEAFFGQGTRLTVV.

The J gene is TRBJ1-2, the V gene TRBV5-1; TRBD1 matches 9 bases. J was trimmed by 2 bases and V by 0 bases; bases with no gene match: 8. Germline CDR1 SGHRS, CDR2 YFSETQ. The CDR3 consists of 17 residues. The CDR3 reads CASSLDGTGGSNYGYTF. The CDR3 DNA follows: TGCGCCAGCAGCTTGGATGGTACAGGGGGCTCGAACTATGGCTACACCTTC.

In this sample, this clone turned up a few times. This chain uses TRBV11-3 with TRBJ2-1; D possibly corresponds to TRBD2 (5 bases). Germline V gene data show CDR1 as SGHNT and CDR2 as YENEEA. V was shortened by 0 bases and J by 1 base, with 16 bases between the two germline ends. There are 18 residues in the CDR3. Here the CDR3 DNA reads TGTGCCAGCAGCTTAGATCAAGGCGGGTCTGCTTCCTACAATGAGCAGTTCTTC. This sequence encodes CASSLDQGGSASYNEQFF.

CDR3: CASSLDIPSGGNYGYTF. In DNA form, the CDR3 reads TGTGCCAGCAGCTTAGATATTCCGTCAGGGGGAAACTATGGCTACACCTTC. V usage is TRBV11-2 and J usage is TRBJ1-2, with 7 bases lining up with TRBD1. The CDR3 is 17 amino acids. Germline V gene data show CDR1 as SGHAT and CDR2 as FQNNGV. With V trimmed by 0 bases and J by 2 bases, 9 bases remained unmatched.

This clone was seen only a few times. The chain has TRBV5-1 and TRBJ2-3, with 8 bases lining up with TRBD2. Looked up from germline, CDR1 is SGHRS and CDR2 is YFSETQ. Germline trimming cut 4 bases from V and 2 bases from J; bases unmatched to any gene: 3. This CDR3 region has 14 residues. CDR3 sequence: CASSPGLVTDTQYF. The CDR3 DNA follows: TGCGCCAGCAGCCCGGGACTAGTCACAGATACGCAGTATTTT.

The genes are TRBV5-4 and TRBJ1-1; D perhaps matches TRBD1 (5 bases). This CDR3 is 18 amino acids long. V dropped 4 bases and J dropped 3 bases, with 25 bases sitting between them. Germline V lookup: CDR1 SGHNT, CDR2 YYREEE (reference sequence). The CDR3 here is CASSGGKRQRPWDTEAFF. The CDR3 region has the DNA TGTGCCAGCAGCGGCGGCAAGAGACAGCGTCCCTGGGACACTGAAGCTTTCTTT.

CDR3 in amino acids: CASSLTASGGFGDTQYF. CDR3 nucleotides: TGTGCCAGCAGCTTAACTGCCAGCGGGGGGTTCGGAGATACGCAGTATTTT. This chain uses TRBV7-3 with TRBJ2-3, with 9 nucleotides matching TRBD2. Losses at the gene ends were 0 bases for V and 5 bases for J; bases not matched to a gene: 9. This CDR3 has 17 amino acids. Germline V CDR1 and CDR2: SGHTA, FQGTGA. Looking up the rest from reference TRBV7-3 and TRBJ2-3 gives the full variable domain: GAGVSQTPSNKVTEKGKYVELRCDPISGHTALYWYRQSLGQGPEFLIYFQGTGAADDSGLPNDRFFAVRPEGSVSTLKIQRTERGDSAVYLCASSLTASGGFGDTQYFGPGTRLTVL.